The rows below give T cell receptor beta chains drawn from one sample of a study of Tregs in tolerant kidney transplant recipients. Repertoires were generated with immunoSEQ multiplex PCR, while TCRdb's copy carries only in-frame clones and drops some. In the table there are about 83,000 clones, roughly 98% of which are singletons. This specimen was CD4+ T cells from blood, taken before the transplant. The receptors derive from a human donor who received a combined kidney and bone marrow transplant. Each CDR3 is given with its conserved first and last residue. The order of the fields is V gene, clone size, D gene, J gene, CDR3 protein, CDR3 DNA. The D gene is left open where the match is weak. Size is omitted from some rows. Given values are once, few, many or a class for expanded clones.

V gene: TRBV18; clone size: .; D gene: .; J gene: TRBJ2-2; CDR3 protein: CASSPTENTGELFF; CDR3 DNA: TGTGCCAGCTCACCGACAGAAAACACCGGGGAGCTGTTTTTT
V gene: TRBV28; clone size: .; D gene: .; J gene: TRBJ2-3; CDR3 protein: CASRTDSPTDTQYF; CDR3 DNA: TGTGCCAGCAGAACCGACAGCCCCACAGATACGCAGTATTTT
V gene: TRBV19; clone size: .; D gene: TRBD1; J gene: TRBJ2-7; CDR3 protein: CASSYRGLRGEQYF; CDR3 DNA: TGTGCCAGTAGTTACAGGGGGCTCAGAGGGGAGCAGTACTTC
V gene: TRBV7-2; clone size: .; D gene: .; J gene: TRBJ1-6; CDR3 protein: CASSLEAGYNSPLHF; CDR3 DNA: TGTGCCAGCAGCTTAGAGGCAGGCTATAATTCACCCCTCCACTTT
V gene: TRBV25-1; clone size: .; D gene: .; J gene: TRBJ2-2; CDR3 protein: CASSLGDGELFF; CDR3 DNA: TGTGCCAGCTCCCTCGGGGACGGGGAGCTGTTTTTT
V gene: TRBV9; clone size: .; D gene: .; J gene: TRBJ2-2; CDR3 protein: CASSVEGGLTGELFF; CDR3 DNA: TGTGCCAGCAGCGTAGAGGGGGGGTTAACCGGGGAGCTGTTTTTT
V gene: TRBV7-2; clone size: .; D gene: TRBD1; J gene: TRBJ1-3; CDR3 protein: CASSSTGGGGNTIYF; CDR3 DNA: TGTGCCAGCAGCTCGACAGGGGGCGGTGGAAACACCATATATTTT
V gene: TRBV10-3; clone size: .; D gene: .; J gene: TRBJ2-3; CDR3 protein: CATMGPSTDTQYF; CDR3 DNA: TGTGCCACGATGGGCCCAAGCACAGATACGCAGTATTTT
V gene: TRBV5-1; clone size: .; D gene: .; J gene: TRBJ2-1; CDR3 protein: CASEGGGTYNEQFF; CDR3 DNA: TGCGCCAGTGAGGGAGGTGGAACCTACAATGAGCAGTTCTTC
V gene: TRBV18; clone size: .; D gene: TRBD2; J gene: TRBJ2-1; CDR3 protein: CASSPERGDSEQFF; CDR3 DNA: TGTGCCAGCTCACCTGAGCGGGGGGACAGTGAGCAGTTCTTC
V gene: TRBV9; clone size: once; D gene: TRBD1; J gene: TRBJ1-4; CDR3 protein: CASSVQGAREKLFF; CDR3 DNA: TGTGCCAGCAGCGTACAGGGGGCTCGGGAAAAACTGTTTTTT
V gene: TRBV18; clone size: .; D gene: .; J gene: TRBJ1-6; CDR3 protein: CASSSQRNSPLHF; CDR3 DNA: TGTGCCAGCTCATCACAGCGTAATTCACCCCTCCACTTT
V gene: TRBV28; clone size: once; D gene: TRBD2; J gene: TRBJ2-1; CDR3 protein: CASSYQLAGEQFF; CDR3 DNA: TGTGCCAGCAGTTACCAACTAGCGGGGGAGCAGTTCTTC
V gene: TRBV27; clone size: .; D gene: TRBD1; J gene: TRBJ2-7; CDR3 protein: CASRGWDRDHEQYF; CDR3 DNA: TGTGCCAGCAGAGGGTGGGACAGGGACCACGAGCAGTACTTC
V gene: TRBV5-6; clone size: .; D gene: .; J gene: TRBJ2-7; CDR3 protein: CASSSGVEQYF; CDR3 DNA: TGTGCCAGCAGCTCCGGGGTTGAGCAGTACTTC
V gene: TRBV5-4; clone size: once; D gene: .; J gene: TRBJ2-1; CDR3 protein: CASSLVDTTAYNEQFF; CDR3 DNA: TGTGCCAGCAGCTTGGTGGACACGACAGCCTACAATGAGCAGTTCTTC
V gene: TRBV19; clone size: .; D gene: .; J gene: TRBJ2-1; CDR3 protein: CASSPGEGWPPNNEQFF; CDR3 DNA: TGTGCCAGTAGTCCAGGGGAGGGTTGGCCTCCAAACAATGAGCAGTTCTTC
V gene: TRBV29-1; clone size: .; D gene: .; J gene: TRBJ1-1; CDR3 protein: CSVVGQLNTEAFF; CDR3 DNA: TGCAGCGTCGTTGGACAGTTGAACACTGAAGCTTTCTTT
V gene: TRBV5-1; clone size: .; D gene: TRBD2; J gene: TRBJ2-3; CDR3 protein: CASSLRPAGEDTQYF; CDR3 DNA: TGCGCCAGCAGCTTGAGGCCAGCGGGGGAAGATACGCAGTATTTT
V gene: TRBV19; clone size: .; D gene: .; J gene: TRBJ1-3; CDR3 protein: CASQIESSGNTIYF; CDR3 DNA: TGTGCCAGCCAAATCGAGAGCTCTGGAAACACCATATATTTT
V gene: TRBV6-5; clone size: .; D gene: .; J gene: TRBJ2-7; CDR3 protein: CASSYSYSYEQYF; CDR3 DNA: TGTGCCAGCAGTTACTCGTATAGTTACGAGCAGTACTTC
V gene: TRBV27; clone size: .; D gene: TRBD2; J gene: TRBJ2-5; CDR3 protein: CASGQRGIQETQYF; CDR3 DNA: TGTGCCAGCGGCCAGCGGGGGATACAAGAGACCCAGTACTTC
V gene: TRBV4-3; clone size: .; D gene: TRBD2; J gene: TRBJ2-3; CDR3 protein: CASSQYTGGYIHTDTQYF; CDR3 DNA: TGCGCCAGCAGCCAATATACGGGGGGGTATATTCACACAGATACGCAGTATTTT
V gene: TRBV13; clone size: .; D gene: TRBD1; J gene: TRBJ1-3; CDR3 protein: CASSFTGGGNTIYF; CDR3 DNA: TGTGCCAGCAGCTTTACAGGGGGCGGAAACACCATATATTTT
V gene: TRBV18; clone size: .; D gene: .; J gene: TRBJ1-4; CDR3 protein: CASSPQGGLTNEKLFF; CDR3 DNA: TGTGCCAGCTCACCTCAGGGAGGATTAACTAATGAAAAACTGTTTTTT
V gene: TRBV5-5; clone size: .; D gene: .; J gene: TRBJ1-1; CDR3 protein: CASSLVWPPNTEAFF; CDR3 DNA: TGTGCCAGCAGCTTGGTTTGGCCCCCGAACACTGAAGCTTTCTTT
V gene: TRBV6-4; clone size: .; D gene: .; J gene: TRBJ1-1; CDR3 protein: CASSREGGGTEAFF; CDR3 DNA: TGTGCCAGCAGCCGAGAGGGAGGCGGGACTGAAGCTTTCTTT
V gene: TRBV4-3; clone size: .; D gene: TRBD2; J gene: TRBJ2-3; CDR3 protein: CASSQQLRDYLTDTQYF; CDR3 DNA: TGCGCCAGCAGCCAGCAACTTCGGGACTACCTCACAGATACGCAGTATTTT
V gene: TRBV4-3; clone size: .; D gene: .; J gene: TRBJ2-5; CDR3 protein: CASSQGRQETQYF; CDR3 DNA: TGCGCCAGCAGCCAGGGCAGGCAAGAGACCCAGTACTTC
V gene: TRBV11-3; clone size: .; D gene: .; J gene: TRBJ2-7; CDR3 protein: CASSLQGLGAGEQYF; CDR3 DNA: TGTGCCAGCAGCTTACAGGGGTTGGGGGCAGGCGAGCAGTACTTC
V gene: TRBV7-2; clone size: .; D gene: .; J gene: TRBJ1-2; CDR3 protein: CASSIYRDNYGYTF; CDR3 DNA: TGTGCCAGCAGTATATACAGGGATAACTATGGCTACACCTTC
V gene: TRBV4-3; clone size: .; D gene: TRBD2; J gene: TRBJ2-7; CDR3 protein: CASSQEYASGGPYEQYF; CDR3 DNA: TGCGCCAGCAGCCAAGAGTACGCTAGCGGGGGGCCCTACGAGCAGTACTTC